This TCR beta chain came from a study of Graves' ophthalmopathy and Graves' hyperthyroidism. Study observations and caveats: Ophthalmopathy versus stable hyperthyroidism: 13-signature model gave just under 90% sensitivity, just under 82% specificity.

CDR1 is GTSNPN and CDR2 is SVGIG in the germline V gene (reference sequence). The CDR3 is 10 amino acids. With 2 bases removed from V and 2 bases from J, the gap between germline ends came to 0 bases. About this clonotype itself: What it binds is not known.

The authors amplified TCR beta CDR3 regions, and they did so from RNA transcripts for repertoire sequencing. The first-round RT-PCR employed HTBI primers together with the Qiagen OneStep RT-PCR kit. A multiplex PCR was then performed as the second round. TCRdb re-called the multiplex PCR reads through MiXCR, storing one row per CDR3 protein. Here the sample spans about 1.2 million distinct CDR3 sequences, about two fifths being singletons. Orbital computed tomography and thyroid ultrasound, along with TRAb, serum thyroxine and clinical symptoms, underpinned diagnosis. The specimen sequenced was peripheral blood or thyroid tissue (not recorded which). The receptor was isolated from an adult man with Graves' hyperthyroidism. V is TRBV30 and J is TRBJ2-5; D not certain. This CDR3 is CAWSQETQYF. The CDR3 bases are TGTGCCTGGAGTCAAGAGACCCAGTACTTC.